This T cell receptor (beta chain) comes out of a study of shared clonotypes between healthy human individuals. With 6 bases clipped from V and 6 bases from J, the junction kept 3 bases outside the gene matches. CDR3 length: 14 amino acids. Looked up from germline, CDR1 is SGDLS and CDR2 is YYNGEE. The repertoire was sequenced with immunoSEQ multiplex PCR; TCRdb's copy has only in-frame clones and lacks some. In the table there are about 600,000 clones, around 78% of which are singletons. Each sample came from a Caucasian adult donor living in Nashville, Tennessee. Sequenced material: PBMCs. This sequence joins TRBV9 and TRBJ2-2, with 12 positions matching TRBD2. This receptor was identified in a woman aged 40 to 50 in good health. Some clones in this sample may be carry-over from other donors' samples. The CDR3 DNA sequence: TGTGCCAGCACCCCTAGCGGGAGGGCCGGGGAGCTGTTTTTT. It specifies CASTPSGRAGELFF.